This T cell receptor (beta chain) derives from a study of cytomegalovirus exposure and HLA in healthy donors (dated by TCRdb to about 2017). For context, the study as a whole: An earlier analysis of approximately 640 of the donors reported approximately 270 Gb of sequence data and 120 million or so unique TCR beta sequences from about 180 million T cells. Roughly 300 gigabases of sequencing data and approximately 84 million unique TCR sequences were included in an early release covering about 700 HLA-typed donors. Of the roughly 390 genotyped donors, less than 85% were placed in the genetic ancestry cluster associated with self-reported Caucasian donors. The study aimed to test whether signatures of past pathogen exposure could be identified by cataloging public T cell receptors. The study profiled the T cell repertoires of approximately 700 subjects by immunosequencing and related them to cytomegalovirus serostatus. Besides the first cohort of approximately 670 subjects, a separate validation cohort made up of some 110 different subjects was used. High-throughput TCR immunosequencing, statistical association of individual TCRs with disease status, and machine learning were combined to predict cytomegalovirus infection status. A later analysis re-analyzed previously published TCR beta repertoires from about 730 donors and added high-resolution HLA genotyping to study TCR occurrence patterns. The later analysis used no new phenotypic data to find candidate immune exposures, relying instead on TCR beta sequences and their occurrence across donors. An earlier analysis of approximately 580 of the donors used high-throughput TCR beta sequencing to judge whether each TCR beta V gene segment behaved as functional or pseudogenic. Donor age, sex, ethnicity and CMV serostatus were collected together with the repertoire data. A later genetic analysis took genome-wide SNP genotypes for about 55% of the roughly 670 donors and used that subset as a discovery cohort. All discovery cohort repertoires had been generated on a single sequencing platform. Class I and class II HLA loci were covered by the typing at four-digit resolution. The number of donors typed differed by locus, with roughly 620-630 for A, B, C, DRB1 and DQB1, roughly 550 for DQA1, over 600 for DPA1, and around 430 for DPB1. Because of strong linkage in the cohort, 4 to 6 DR-DQ haplotypes were treated as single units for association and clustering. Among roughly 400 genotyped donors of the cohort, an average of about 240,000 unique TCR beta nucleotide sequences was sequenced per donor, of which roughly 17% were non-productive.

Preparation of the library involved the immunoSEQ multiplex PCR assay. For the multiplex PCR, a mixture combining 60 forward primers for TCR Vbeta segments and 13 reverse primers for TCR Jbeta segments was used. A multiplex PCR assay on genomic DNA amplified the CDR3 region of rearranged TCR beta genes. The amplified TCR beta libraries were sequenced on the Illumina HiSeq System as 87-base-pair reads. The authors processed their data as follows. A later analysis tallied roughly 80 million unique TCR beta chains across the 600 to 700 repertoires, and 10 million to 11 million of those chains were shared by two or more donors. A nearest-neighbor algorithm error-corrected the raw reads and collapsed the reads into unique sequences, merging closely related sequences to remove PCR and sequencing errors. CDR3 sequences were aligned to IMGT reference sequences to assign V, D and J gene segments. For a sequence to be retained, a match of at least six nucleotides to both a V gene segment and a J gene segment was required. A rearrangement counted as productive if the CDR3 had no stop codons and remained in frame with V and J, and every other rearrangement counted as non-productive. CDR3 was defined by IMGT convention, running from the second conserved V-encoded cysteine to the conserved J-encoded phenylalanine. Sequences without an unambiguous match to a single V gene segment were excluded from the earlier analysis of 450 to 750 of the donors. An earlier analysis of several hundred of the donors called V segments functional above 56.7% productive rearrangements and segregating when the between-donor standard deviation exceeded 5%. To diagnose cytomegalovirus status from the catalog of TCR beta chain sequences, a statistical classification framework was built. In a later analysis, V and J genes were assigned by comparing TCR nucleotide sequences against IMGT/GENE-DB human TR gene sequences. Using the TCRdist pipeline, a later analysis assigned CDR3 sequences along with most-parsimonious VDJ recombination scenarios. A later analysis defined each TCR beta chain by its CDR3 amino acid sequence plus V-gene family, and excluded reads lacking a unique V-gene family. In a later analysis, 450 to 600 highly shared, low-generation-probability nucleotide sequences were removed to address suspected cross-contamination and a sequencing artifact. A later analysis calculated a clonal expansion index for each public chain from normalized within-repertoire ranks of inferred template counts. A later analysis computed generation probabilities with a VDJ recombination model fitted to out-of-frame rearrangements, and checked the results against IGoR. Hypergeometric tests were used in a later analysis to score TCR-TCR, TCR-HLA and TCR-CMV co-occurrence, with a repertoire-size bias correction applied to the TCR pairs. A later analysis estimated false discovery rates by permuting HLA or CMV assignments 20 times. A later analysis grouped co-occurring TCRs with DBSCAN, adding TCRdist sequence similarity when clustering within HLA-allele-positive subsets. Co-occurrence clustering excluded repertoires with fewer than 30,000 or more than 120,000 public chains, plus five with anomalous nucleotide sharing. TCRdb stores this immuneACCESS table with in-frame sequences only. Part of the clones is absent; in the studies checked, under half of the shortfall reflects unresolved V genes, and no reason is known for the rest. D and trimming were read from the DNA, whereas the V and J calls and clone size are those reported in that table. Here the sample has some 130,000 clones; 65% to 90% occur a single time. The ten largest make up around 10% of the sample.

The cohort was made up of approximately 700 healthy bone marrow donors. All cohort members were sampled while nominally healthy, although unrecorded immune exposures were likely present. The donor was CMV seropositive and was included in the group of about 290 seropositive cohort members. A peripheral blood sample was collected from each donor, and TCR beta sequencing was performed on peripheral blood mononuclear cells. Genomic DNA was extracted from the blood cell samples with the Qiagen DNeasy Blood Extraction Kit. Based on the germline V gene, the CDR1 and CDR2 sequences are MDHEN and SYDVKM. The CDR3, cysteine through phenylalanine, is 17 amino acids long. The only DNA kept is the CDR3, 51 bases in frame from the first base. V is reduced by 6 bases and J by 0 bases, leaving a spacing of 18 bases between them. On the study overall, not on this receptor specifically: Because some donors lacked HLA typing at each locus, the association tests relied only on the typed subset. The only immune exposure information available for the cohort was CMV serostatus. Because the 87-base-pair reads could not distinguish some IMGT-functional V segments, including TRBV6-2 and TRBV6-3, those segments were excluded. A cluster of highly shared sequence variants was judged likely to be a technical artifact of the sequencing pipeline. The study listed approximately 150 TCR beta chains as associated with cytomegalovirus. It was suggested by the authors that the approach could potentially be generalized to other disease states and immunological phenotypes. Most CMV-associated TCR beta chains appeared to be HLA-restricted in a later analysis, and the HLA associations seemed to be driven largely by CMV exposure. At a false discovery rate of 0.05, a later analysis linked some 17,000 TCR beta sequences to specific HLA alleles. According to a later genetic analysis, donors in an Asian-associated ancestry cluster had fewer N-insertions in productive TCRs than the roughly 700-donor mean. In a later analysis, TCR association rates were found to vary across HLA loci, with the most associated TCRs seen for DRB1 alleles and the fewest for HLA-C alleles. The presence/absence analyses assumed that sequencing depth was roughly uniform across donors, and that assumption may not be true. Broadly in line with IMGT annotations, most TCR beta V segments showed up in productive rearrangements about 87% or about 30% of the time in an earlier analysis of approximately 600 of the donors. Compared with equally common non-associated chains, HLA-associated TCR beta chains in a later analysis were more clonally expanded and had lower generation probabilities. An association between a missense DCLRE1C variant and V-gene and J-gene trimming of TCR beta chains was found in a later genetic analysis and replicated in an independent cohort. A later analysis reported that several top co-occurrence clusters appeared linked to parvovirus B19, influenza, CMV and Epstein-Barr virus. Across donors, most TCR sequences were observed very rarely, whereas some public TCRs were present in many individuals. A few of the identified cytomegalovirus-associated TCR beta chains were confirmed in vitro to be specific for cytomegalovirus antigens. The cohort was sequenced for TCR beta chains only, and without alpha or paired-chain data the features that could be detected were limited. About 15 rarely observed V segments, including chromosome 9 orphons, were excluded from the earlier analysis of several hundred of the donors because counts were too low. Linkage disequilibrium might explain the correlated functional status among segregating V segments, but an unknown experimental factor could not be excluded. A further reported finding was that TCR beta sequences accurately predicted the HLA-A and HLA-B alleles for most subjects in the first cohort. In both the original and validation cohorts, the classifier was reported to diagnose cytomegalovirus status with high specificity and sensitivity. When HLA alleles, especially DR and DQ, strongly co-occurred, TCR associations were difficult to assign to individual alleles.

Note on this clone: The clone's antigen remains unknown. One base away there is no much larger clone; base qualities are not given.

The TCR originated in a male donor in good health and CMV-seropositive. Sequences were obtained from PBMCs. This receptor chain uses TRBV28 and TRBJ1-5, with TRBD1 perhaps the D gene, on 5 matching bases. CDR3 sequence: CASRENRGLTSNQPQHF. The DNA reads TGTGCCAGCAGGGAGAACCGGGGACTAACTAGCAATCAGCCCCAGCATTTT. With all but the CDR3 taken from the reference TRBV28 and TRBJ1-5 genes, the full variable domain is: DVKVTQSSRYLVKRTGEKVFLECVQDMDHENMFWYRQDPGLGLRLIYFSYDVKMKEKGDIPEGYSVSREKKERFSLILESASTNQTSMYLCASRENRGLTSNQPQHFGDGTRLSIL.